This T cell receptor (beta chain) was profiled in a study of cytotoxic CD8 clonotypes in ibrutinib-treated CLL. Study overall: Investigators reported roughly 25 partial and 2 complete responses; after median roughly 70 months, roughly 15 patients remained remitted and some 12 progressed.

The CDR3 extends over 16 amino acids. The germline gives CDR1 SGHVS, CDR2 FQNEAQ. Germline trimming cut 3 bases from V and 6 bases from J; bases unmatched to any gene: 10. The data were produced by immunoSEQ multiplex PCR, yet TCRdb's version contains in-frame clones alone and is incomplete. The sample consists of some 61,000 clones, about two thirds of them appearing once. This rearrangement joins TRBV7-8 to TRBJ1-5; 8 bases are shared with TRBD1. Specimen: PBMCs, collected after 12 months of ibrutinib treatment. This clonotype originated in a human donor with chronic lymphocytic leukemia. The CDR3 region has the DNA TGTGCCAGCAGCTTTGGCGGACAGGGTCAGGGTCAGCCCCAGCATTTT. Protein: CASSFGGQGQGQPQHF.